These 21 T cell receptor beta chains came from one sample sequenced in a study of T cells expressing NK-cell markers. TCRdb re-called the 5' RACE reads; every CDR3 protein appears as one record, without DNA. This sample lists under 600,000 distinct CDR3 sequences; its ten largest clones have about 1.5%. The sample comprised blood T cells: a sorted CD56 or NKG2C T cell subset, CD4+ or CD8+ T cells, or bulk PBMC T cells (not recorded which). Receptors were obtained from a woman aged 45-59 years in good health.

This rearrangement joins TRBV5-1 to TRBJ1-1. The CDR3 spans 15 residues. Looked up from germline, CDR1 is SGHRS and CDR2 is YFSETQ. The CDR3: CASSLSLTLNTEAFF.

The chain joins TRBV29-1 to TRBJ2-1; TCRdb outputs TRBD1, but without DNA this stays unchecked. Germline values: CDR1 SQVTM, CDR2 ANQGSEA. The CDR3 spans 15 residues. The CDR3 sequence: CSVGAGASGYNEQFF.

The J gene is TRBJ2-2, the V gene TRBV11-2. CDR3 length: 14 residues. Germline V CDR1 and CDR2: SGHAT, FQNNGV. The CDR3 is CASSLIVGTGELFF.

The chain links TRBV5-1 to TRBJ2-1; TCRdb's D call, TRBD1, is unchecked because there is no DNA. Germline CDR1 is SGHRS and CDR2 is YFSETQ. The CDR3 loop spans 14 amino acids. The CDR3: CASTPGTGYNEQFF.

The chain couples TRBV6-2 or TRBV6-3 to TRBJ2-7; checking the TCRdb D call of TRBD1 is not possible without DNA. This CDR3 has 14 residues. Germline V CDR1 and CDR2: MNHEY, SVGEGT. CDR3 amino acids: CASSYSRDRVFRYF.

CDR3: CASSFTSGRVHGEQFF. J is TRBJ2-1 and V is TRBV19; the D call of TRBD2 rests on TCRdb alone, since no DNA is present to check it. The germline CDR1 and CDR2 sequences are LNHDA and SQIVND (reference sequence). The CDR3 length is 16 residues.

The chain is built from TRBV20-1 and TRBJ2-3; TCRdb's D gene call, TRBD2, goes unchecked for lack of DNA. Germline CDR1 and CDR2: DFQATT and SNEGSKA (reference sequence). The length of the CDR3 is 15 residues. This CDR3 reads CSAGISGGSVDTQYF.

The V and J genes are TRBV3-1 and TRBJ2-3; the TRBD2 assignment by TCRdb is unverifiable without DNA. The CDR3 has 17 amino acids. The germline CDR1 and CDR2 sequences are LGHDT and YNNKEL (reference sequence). The CDR3 protein is CASSQDPGSGTSDTQYF.

V is TRBV5-1 and J is TRBJ1-5; absent DNA, TCRdb's TRBD1 call cannot be checked. This CDR3 spans 13 amino acids. CDR1 is SGHRS, CDR2 YFSETQ, per germline. This chain's CDR3 is CASSLRVSPPEHF.

CDR3 sequence: CASGQDWETQYF. The chain couples TRBV3-1 to TRBJ2-5; TCRdb lists TRBD2, though no DNA is available to test this call. The CDR3 is 12 residues long. Germline-derived CDR1 and CDR2 are LGHDT and YNNKEL (reference sequence).

The rearrangement joins TRBV29-1 to TRBJ1-2; the TRBD1 assignment by TCRdb is unverifiable without DNA. The CDR3 spans 13 residues. The germline CDR1 and CDR2 sequences are SQVTM and ANQGSEA. CDR3 loop: CSVGGSTGYGYTF.

CDR3: CASGRTQTTLEETQYF. The V and J genes are TRBV5-1 and TRBJ2-5. From germline, CDR1 is SGHRS and CDR2 YFSETQ. CDR3 length: 16 residues.

The J gene is TRBJ2-7, the V gene TRBV12-3 or TRBV12-4. The CDR3 extends over 14 amino acids. This CDR3 reads CASSLVALVSEQYF.

V usage is TRBV5-1 and J usage is TRBJ2-3; TCRdb proposes TRBD2, but this gene call is untestable without DNA. CDR3 length: 16 residues. Germline V gene lookup returns CDR1 SGHRS and CDR2 YFSETQ. The CDR3 reads CASSSRLAGVGDTQYF.

The rearrangement links TRBV7-9 to TRBJ2-1. Germline CDR1 is SEHNR and CDR2 is FQNEAQ (reference sequence). CDR3 length equals 13 residues. This chain's CDR3 is CASSLGEYNEQFF.

This chain connects TRBV5-1 to TRBJ1-2; the TCRdb call, TRBD1, lacks DNA for checking. Germline CDR1 SGHRS, CDR2 YFSETQ. The length of the CDR3 is 14 residues. The CDR3 sequence: CASSLGGQSYGYTF.

The chain carries TRBV24-1 and TRBJ2-2; TCRdb's D gene call, TRBD1, goes unchecked for lack of DNA. CDR3 length equals 17 residues. The germline V gene has CDR1 KGHDR and CDR2 SFDVKD. The CDR3 loop reads CATSDLPGQGGTGELFF.

The chain combines TRBV7-9 with TRBJ2-1; TCRdb reports TRBD2, a call that lacks DNA to check it against. This CDR3 has 16 amino acids. Germline values: CDR1 SEHNR, CDR2 FQNEAQ (reference sequence). CDR3 sequence reads: CASSPSQGVVYNEQFF.

CDR3: CASSQEGLGDNEQFF. This chain joins TRBV4-1 and TRBJ2-1. This CDR3 has 15 residues. From germline, CDR1 is MGHRA and CDR2 YSYEKL.

The rearrangement joins TRBV21-1 to TRBJ2-1; there is no DNA to check the TCRdb D call of TRBD2. TRBV21-1 has pseudogene status. The CDR3 sequence is 18 residues long. CDR3 region: CASSKEPREGSSYNEQFF.

The chain uses TRBV29-1 and TRBJ2-2; lacking DNA, the TRBD2 call made by TCRdb goes unchecked. CDR1 SQVTM and CDR2 ANQGSEA come from the germline V gene. The CDR3 spans 15 residues. The CDR3 reads CSARTSGSGTGELFF.